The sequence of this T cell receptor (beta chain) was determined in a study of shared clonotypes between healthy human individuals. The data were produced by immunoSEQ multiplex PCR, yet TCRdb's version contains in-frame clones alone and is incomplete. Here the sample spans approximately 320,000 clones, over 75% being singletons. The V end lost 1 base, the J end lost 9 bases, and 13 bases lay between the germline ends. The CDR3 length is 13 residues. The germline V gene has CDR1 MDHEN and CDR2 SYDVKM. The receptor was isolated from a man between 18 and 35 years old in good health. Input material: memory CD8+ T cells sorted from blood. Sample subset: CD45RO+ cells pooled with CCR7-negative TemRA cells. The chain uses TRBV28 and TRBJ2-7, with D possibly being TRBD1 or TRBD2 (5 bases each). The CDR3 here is CASSLFDGAWQYF. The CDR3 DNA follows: TGTGCCAGCAGTTTATTTGACGGGGCTTGGCAGTACTTC.